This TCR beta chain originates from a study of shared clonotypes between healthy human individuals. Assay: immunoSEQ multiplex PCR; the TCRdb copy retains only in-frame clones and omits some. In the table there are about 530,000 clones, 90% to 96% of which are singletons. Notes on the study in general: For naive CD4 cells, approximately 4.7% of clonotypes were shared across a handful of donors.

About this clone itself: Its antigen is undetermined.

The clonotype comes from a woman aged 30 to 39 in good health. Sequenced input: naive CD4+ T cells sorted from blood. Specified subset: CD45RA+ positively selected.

For the CDR3, the DNA is TGCGCCAGCAGCCGAGCCCGCGGGCCCTCTGGAAACACCATATATTTT. This sequence encodes CASSRARGPSGNTIYF. The chain uses TRBV4-1 and TRBJ1-3; D is unresolved. Germline assignment: CDR1 MGHRA and CDR2 YSYEKL. CDR3 length: 16 residues. The V gene lost 4 bases and the J gene lost 0 bases, with 13 bases spanning the gap.